One and the same sample provided the 5 T cell receptor beta chains below, sequenced in a study of post-analysis software for immune sequencing data. TCR beta cDNA libraries included unique molecular identifiers. Each CDR3 protein is one row after TCRdb ran MiXCR on the PCR reads. Of about 170,000 distinct CDR3 sequences listed, about 30% are singletons. The antigens these receptors bind are not known. General study points: When patients were compared with controls, a handful of TRBV segments were more frequent, TRBV5-6, TRBV5-1 and TRBV20-1 among them.

Sequences were obtained from blood. The receptors stem from a girl between 5 and 17 years old with multiple sclerosis.

There are a few counts of this clonotype. A much larger clone lies a single base off, so this may be a read error. V is TRBV7-3 and J is TRBJ1-2; possibly TRBD1 for D (6 bases). Germline CDR1 SGHTA, CDR2 FQGTGA. The CDR3 runs 14 residues. Here the CDR3 reads CASSSTGGKGGCTF. The CDR3, as DNA: TGTGCCAGCAGCTCTACGGGGGGGAAGGGGGGCTGCACCTTC. Full variable domain (rest looked up from reference TRBV7-3 and TRBJ1-2): GAGVSQTPSNKVTEKGKYVELRCDPISGHTALYWYRQSLGQGPEFLIYFQGTGAADDSGLPNDRFFAVRPEGSVSTLKIQRTERGDSAVYLCASSSTGGKGGCTFGSGTRLTVV.

This sequence joins TRBV12-3 or TRBV12-4 and TRBJ2-7; D may be TRBD1 (6 bases). V was shortened by 3 bases and J by 4 bases, with 16 bases between the two germline ends. The CDR3 covers 15 residues. The CDR3 loop is CASSFADRRSYEQYF. DNA of the CDR3: TGTGCCAGCAGTTTTGCCGACAGGAGGAGTTACGAGCAGTACTTC.

This clonotype was detected ten times or more. The rearrangement uses TRBV6-5 and TRBJ2-7; possible D gene TRBD1, 6 bases. V lost 7 bases to trimming and J lost 4 bases, with 14 bases between them. CDR1 MNHEY and CDR2 SVGAGI come from the germline V gene. This CDR3 contains 13 residues. CDR3 loop: CASTKGHGYEQYF. Written as DNA, the CDR3 is TGTGCCAGCACCAAGGGACATGGATACGAGCAGTACTTC.

In its sample, this clonotype was seen a few times. The V call is TRBV6-1, the J call TRBJ1-1; no firm D call. The CDR3 totals 14 residues. With 2 bases removed from V and 1 base from J, the gap between germline ends came to 8 bases. CDR1 is MNHNS and CDR2 is SASEGT in the germline V gene. The CDR3 loop is CASSELAGNTEAFF. DNA of the CDR3: TGTGCCAGCAGTGAACTTGCCGGGAACACTGAAGCTTTCTTT.

The rearrangement joins TRBV7-6 to TRBJ2-1; D is uncertain. The J call may be faulty, since TRBJ2-7 better matches the DNA end. Germline CDR1 and CDR2: SGHVS and FNYEAQ. This CDR3 contains 17 residues. The CDR3 reads CASSLWYPGISYNEQYF. CDR3 bases: TGTGCCAGCAGCTTATGGTACCCTGGAATCTCCTACAATGAACAGTACTTC.